Sequencing of this TCR beta chain was carried out in a study of identical twins (dated by TCRdb to the mid-2010s). A note on the overall study: To test whether fetal clonotypes persist, this study deep-sequenced TCR alpha and beta repertoires from monozygotic twins, from unrelated adults of various ages, and from cord blood. To rule out contamination, replicate twin experiments were performed at different times with different library preparation protocols. Results the study describes overall, beyond this receptor: Fewer insertions were carried by abundant cord blood beta clonotypes; a weaker similar trend was observed in young adult naive repertoires, while no such trend was observed in memory repertoires. Recombination models systematically underestimated out-of-frame TCR alpha sharing in monozygotic twins but agreed with sharing between unrelated individuals. In beta out-of-frame sequences, excess twin sharing was weaker, because having fewer shared sequences lowered the signal-to-noise ratio. Because the same donors could not be followed over many years, the conclusions depended on cross-sectional statistical analysis. Compared with coincidental sharing between unrelated individuals, out-of-frame TCR alpha sequences shared between twins showed an excess of sequences with low generation probability. Zero-insertion analyses could be partly confounded by invariant T cells such as MAIT and iNKT, though diverse VJ usage argued against such confounding for most clonotypes.

Counted from cysteine to phenylalanine, this CDR3 has 12 amino acids. Only the CDR3 DNA stays, 36 bases, in frame from base 1. Reading the germline V gene (reference sequence) gives CDR1 DFQATT and CDR2 SNEGSKA. The library was made by 5' RACE. These reads were obtained on an Illumina HiSeq 2000. Template switching introduced a universal primer binding site; the final cDNA contained a unique molecular identifier, enabling accurate counting of TCR cDNA molecules. First-strand cDNA for TCR alpha and beta chains was synthesized from specific primers in the conserved constant-segment region. To control for contamination, each cDNA library was double barcoded with a SMART-Mk sample barcode plus Illumina barcodes. TruSeq adapter sequences along with Illumina sample barcodes were introduced in two successive PCR steps. The Illumina HiSeq platform was used with custom primers to sequence TCR alpha and beta cDNA libraries. Under the source paper's analysis protocol: MiGEC processed the raw reads to extract unique molecular identifiers, while MiXCR was used to determine the CDR3 positions. For each individual, recombination models were inferred using an EM algorithm with the repgenHMM and IGoR tools. The analysis of shared clonotypes was done with the tcR package in R, with sharing normalized by the product of cloneset sizes. To study raw recombination without the effects of thymic and clonal selection, out-of-frame nonproductive sequences were analyzed. Using fastp trimming at Q25 and MiXCR clonotype assembly, TCRdb reanalyzed the public sequencing data and kept in-frame beta chains. Entries are consolidated by CDR3 protein sequence, retaining the most common genes and DNA. Here the V and J calls rest on TCRdb's processing, not on the authors' analysis. The sample records 500,000 to 550,000 distinct CDR3 sequences, under 25% of which are singletons. The ten largest clones capture 0.48% of the sample.

As for this clonotype: Its antigen target is currently unknown. No base quality values were provided; no much bigger clone lies one nucleotide off.

Every donor was a healthy Caucasian. Three pairs of female monozygotic twins, all aged roughly 18 to 30 years, made up the twin cohort. CD4+ and CD8+ T cell populations were isolated with positive isolation kits from Invitrogen. This sample also appeared in a second study, on yellow fever vaccine responses in identical twins. The second source states: According to the authors, the vaccine-induced T cell response in identical twins seemed to be partly convergent and partly specific to each individual. In identical twins, the study followed T cell clones that responded to the vaccine with precision.

The clonotype comes from a woman in her late teens or twenties in good health. This chain is built from TRBV20-1 and TRBJ1-1; TRBD1 is perhaps the D gene, given 5 matching bases. The specimen was CD4+ T cells sorted from blood. The CDR3 corresponds to CRVGAGGTEAFF. The sequenced DNA is TGCAGGGTAGGGGCAGGAGGTACTGAAGCTTTCTTT.